This T cell receptor beta chain was identified in a study of human T cells and chemical hapten exposure. MiXCR was run by TCRdb on the RACE reads, yielding one entry per CDR3 protein. The table includes about 62,000 distinct CDR3 sequences, around 7% detected once. This clonotype was observed at least ten times. As to time point: pre-sensitization, week 0. Treatment given: therapeutic diphenylcyclopropenone sensitization with weekly scalp DPC. Losses at the gene ends were 6 bases for V and 5 bases for J; bases not matched to a gene: 10. Per the germline V gene, CDR1 is DFQATT and CDR2 is SNEGSKA (reference sequence). CDR3 length: 16 amino acids.

This TCR was recovered from a woman aged 25 to 39 with alopecia areata. Some clones in this sample may be carry-over from other donors' samples. This rearrangement joins TRBV20-1 to TRBJ2-2, with 12 bases identical to TRBD2. This specimen was whole blood, taken in connection with sensitization to the hapten diphenylcyclopropenone (DPC). The CDR3, as DNA: TGCAGTGCCCGGCCTAGCGGGGGGGCCAGAACCGGGGAGCTGTTTTTT. It encodes CSARPSGGARTGELFF.